This entry is about one TCR gamma chain. Its antigen is not yet known. No per-base quality is available; no much larger clone lies one base away. This sample was taken from a study of Vδ1+ human thymocytes (dated by TCRdb to the late 2010s). Regarding the research as a whole: As a data resource, the study described the mRNA-level TRG and TRD CDR3 repertoires of highly purified Vdelta1+ thymocytes obtained from young children. The multiplex-based CDR3 amplicon strategy had previously been validated against 5'RACE-based CDR3 amplicon generation methods.

RNA extraction was performed with the RNeasy mini kit, and reverse transcription was done with Superscript III. CDR3 amplicons were generated by multiplex PCR with pooled V-gene forward primers and a constant-region reverse primer carrying Illumina adaptor overhangs. After gel purification, the amplicons were indexed with Nextera index primers over approximately 8 extra PCR cycles and then purified using AMPure XP beads. Libraries were sequenced on an Illumina MiSeq with paired-end 250 bp reads, dual indexing and about 22% PhiX spike-in. As for the original processing: Read quality was checked with FastQC, and TRG read pairs were merged using ea-utils fastq-join. IMGT/HighV-QUEST was used to annotate sequences, retaining only productive sequences with an unambiguous V-gene assignment, and each clonotype was defined by an identical CDR3 sequence. Downstream analysis used VDJtools 1.1.1, tcR 2.2.3, Treemap and vegan Shannon diversity in R 3.4.4. For TCRdb, the public reads were processed anew by CATT, and duplicate DNA sequences were folded into one row. TCRdb's processing, not the study's, gives the V and J calls here. The sample table lists 10,000 to 13,000 gamma-chain clones, roughly 45% of them with a count of one. The top ten constitute 2% of the sample.

Thymic samples were depleted of alphabeta T cells, then CD3+ TCRVdelta1+ TCRVdelta2- thymocytes were FACS-sorted. The purity of the sorted Vdelta1+ thymocytes fell between about 98% and 99.6%. Thymic specimens were obtained from about 8 paediatric patients, aged from roughly 5 days to 16 months, who were undergoing corrective cardiac surgery. After the thymic tissue was dispersed, mononuclear cells were isolated using a Histopaque-1077 density gradient. Staining used anti-TCRVdelta1 clone TS8.2, anti-TCRVdelta2 clone B6, anti-CD3 clone HIT3a and anti-TCRalphabeta clone IP26 antibodies. CDR1 GITISATS and CDR2 ISYDGTV were looked up in the germline V gene (reference sequence). Here V drops 2 bases and J drops 8 bases, and the junction holds 12 bases not matched to any gene. The CDR3 measures 14 amino acids from cysteine to phenylalanine. Only CDR3 DNA remains: 42 bases, in frame from the first base.

General conclusions and limits of the study: Despite high sort purity, approximately 19% of thymic TRD sequences were Vdelta2 (and few Vdelta3), unlike peripheral blood Vdelta1+ controls. Because no clustering by age or sex was observed, donors were not stratified by these variables in the analyses. The use of highly purified populations and single-cell validation was advised by the authors, since misinterpretation of bulk repertoire data could be caused by unexpected Vdelta2 sequences. Unlike the oligoclonal repertoires in peripheral blood, the thymic TRG and TRD repertoires appeared highly polyclonal, with Gaussian CDR3 length distributions. Many TRG clonotypes were found to be shared between donors (up to about 6.9x10^3), whereas TRD repertoires were found to be essentially private (max about 120 shared).

The chain links TRGV9 with TRGJ1 or TRGJ2. This receptor was identified in a boy younger than two who had congenital heart surgery. The sequenced sample consisted of Vdelta1+ gamma-delta thymocytes from the thymus. The meaning of the sample's cell subset or site label: FACS-sorted CD3+ TCRalphabeta- TCRVdelta1+ TCRVdelta2- thymocytes. The nucleotide sequence is TGTGCCTTGTGGGAGGCCCAACCCTTCAATAAGAAACTCTTT. Translation gives CALWEAQPFNKKLF.